The T cell receptor (beta chain) under discussion was sequenced for a study of CXCR3-negative and CXCR3-positive naive CD8 T cells. Germline CDR1 KGHSH, CDR2 LQKENI. The CDR3 spans 16 residues. Study conclusions and caveats: The TRB CDR3s that CXCR3-positive naive cells carried were more hydrophobic than those of CXCR3-negative naive cells.

With UMI labels, 5' RACE was used to prepare the TRB cDNA libraries. TCRdb reanalyzed the 5' RACE reads, giving one entry per CDR3 protein sequence and no DNA. Its table lists some 150,000 distinct CDR3 sequences. About this clonotype itself: The target antigen is unknown.

This TCR was recovered from a human donor in good health. Some clones in this sample may be carry-over from other donors' samples. The sequenced sample consisted of naive CXCR3+ CD8+ T cells from blood. Described subset: CD45RO-CCR7+CD27+CD95- naive CD8+ T cells expressing CXCR3 (TNR3+). The chain couples TRBV18 to TRBJ1-2. The CDR3 sequence is CASSPPTGFRTYGYTF.